This T cell receptor (beta chain) was documented in a study of identifying expanded T cells in peripheral blood. The data were produced by immunoSEQ multiplex PCR, yet TCRdb's version contains in-frame clones alone and is incomplete. This sample has 60,000 to 80,000 clones, with roughly 90% found just once. This clone was counted once. Collection occurred without any documented infections or immune events in donors. J gave up 5 bases and V 2 bases, and 5 bases lay outside the gene matches. The CDR3 is 14 residues long. CDR1 is SGHRS, CDR2 YFSETQ, per germline. The J gene is TRBJ2-7, the V gene TRBV5-1; 9 bases are a match to TRBD1. The source of this sequence is a person aged 18 to 75 in good health. Sequenced material: blood. CDR3 amino acids: CASSFWDRVDEQYF. Written as DNA, the CDR3 is TGCGCCAGCAGCTTCTGGGACAGGGTCGACGAGCAGTACTTC.